These 11 T cell receptor beta chains were sequenced from one sample in a study of T cell responses to AZD1222 COVID-19 vaccine. TCRdb keeps only in-frame clones here, not all; method: immunoSEQ multiplex PCR. The sample includes 150,000 to 170,000 clones, 88% seen only once; the top ten take 2.5% to 4%. Sequencing was performed on peripheral blood, taken on day 0 of AZD1222 vaccination. Receptor source: an adult in good health.

V is TRBV2 and J is TRBJ1-2, with a possible D match to TRBD1 (6 bases). Germline assignment: CDR1 SNHLY and CDR2 FYNNEI. Trimming pared 4 bases from V and 5 bases from J, leaving 11 bases between. The CDR3 length is 13 residues. CDR3 bases: TGTGCCAGCAGTGCGGAGGGGGAGTATGGCTACACCTTC. Translation: CASSAEGEYGYTF.

This clone was observed once. This sequence joins TRBV12-5 and TRBJ2-2; 9 nucleotides align to TRBD2. The CDR3 covers 15 residues. The V gene's germline CDR1 is LGHNT and CDR2 FRNRAP. After removal of 7 bases from V and 5 bases from J, the junction contained 8 bases not matched to a gene. The CDR3 DNA reads as TGTGCTAGTGACCCGACGCTAGCGGGGACCGGGGAGCTGTTTTTT. It is translated as CASDPTLAGTGELFF.

This clone showed up just once. The V and J genes are TRBV2 and TRBJ1-2; TRBD1 is a possible D gene (5 bases). Germline values: CDR1 SNHLY, CDR2 FYNNEI. V was shortened by 2 bases and J by 2 bases, with 6 bases between the two germline ends. This CDR3 has 13 residues. This chain's CDR3 is CASSESGNYGYTF. The CDR3 DNA reads as TGTGCCAGCAGTGAATCAGGGAACTATGGCTACACCTTC. The whole variable domain, filled in from reference TRBV2 and TRBJ1-2, reads EPEVTQTPSHQVTQMGQEVILRCVPISNHLYFYWYRQILGQKVEFLVSFYNNEISEKSEIFDDQFSVERPDGSNFTLKIRSTKLEDSAMYFCASSESGNYGYTFGSGTRLTVV.

The rearrangement links TRBV11-2 to TRBJ1-3; D gene uncertain. This CDR3 is built from 15 residues. Germline CDR1 and CDR2: SGHAT and FQNNGV. V dropped 4 bases and J dropped 1 base, with 11 bases sitting between them. DNA for the CDR3: TGTGCCAGCAGCTCCGGACGGATTTCTGGAAACACCATATATTTT. Protein sequence: CASSSGRISGNTIYF.

The chain employs TRBV24-1 and TRBJ2-7, with D possibly matching TRBD1 (5 bases). This CDR3 has 13 amino acids. Trimming removed 2 bases at V and 6 bases at J, with 10 bases between. From germline, CDR1 is KGHDR and CDR2 SFDVKD. CDR3 sequence reads: CATSDYQGSEQYF. CDR3 sequence (DNA): TGTGCCACCAGTGATTACCAGGGTTCCGAGCAGTACTTC.

This clone was seen only once. The chain is built from TRBV5-4 and TRBJ1-6; 8 nucleotides agree with TRBD1. Germline V gene sequence: CDR1 SGHNT, CDR2 YYREEE (reference sequence). V was pared by 1 base and J by 8 bases, with 11 bases of the junction left unmatched. The CDR3 consists of 17 residues. The CDR3 DNA sequence: TGTGCCAGCAGCTTGCTCTTAGGGACAGGCCATCATTCACCCCTCCACTTT. Translated: CASSLLLGTGHHSPLHF.

This chain connects TRBV6-2 or TRBV6-3 to TRBJ1-2; D is unclear. This CDR3 contains 12 residues. Deletions cut 4 bases from V and 2 bases from J, with 5 bases between. In germline, CDR1 is MNHEY, CDR2 SVGEGT. The DNA of the CDR3 is TGTGCCAGCAGTTGGAGGAACTATGGCTACACCTTC. Its translation is CASSWRNYGYTF.

The chain uses TRBV6-5 and TRBJ1-3; D is ambiguous. V was trimmed by 2 bases and J by 0 bases, leaving 8 bases between them. Looked up from germline, CDR1 is MNHEY and CDR2 is SVGAGI. The CDR3 spans 15 residues. CDR3 amino acids: CASSYDHRSGNTIYF. In DNA form, the CDR3 reads TGTGCCAGCAGTTACGACCACCGCTCTGGAAACACCATATATTTT.

The rearrangement links TRBV5-1 to TRBJ2-7, with a weak D call TRBD1 (5 bases). Germline V gene sequence: CDR1 SGHRS, CDR2 YFSETQ. V shed 5 bases and J shed 9 bases, with 9 bases lying between them. The CDR3 runs 10 residues. The DNA of the CDR3 is TGCGCCAGCAGAGCCCAGGGGCAGTACTTC. Its protein product is CASRAQGQYF.

V usage is TRBV3-1 (or the pseudogene TRBV3-2) and J usage is TRBJ1-1, with D perhaps matching TRBD1 (5 bases). V dropped 5 bases and J dropped 6 bases, with 10 bases sitting between them. CDR3 length equals 12 residues. Germline CDR1 is LGHDT and CDR2 is YNNKEL (reference sequence). This chain's CDR3 is CASSVTGAEAFF. CDR3 sequence (DNA): TGTGCCAGCAGCGTAACAGGAGCTGAAGCTTTCTTT.

The chain couples TRBV10-3 to TRBJ1-1; 8 bases agree with TRBD1. The germline V gene encodes CDR1 ENHRY and CDR2 SYGVKD. This CDR3 spans 15 amino acids. V lost 11 bases and J lost 0; bases outside the gene matches: 11. CDR3 nucleotides: TGTGCCGCCAGCGGGACAGGTATCATGAACACTGAAGCTTTCTTT. Translated: CAASGTGIMNTEAFF.